This T cell receptor (beta chain) is drawn from a study of identical twins. Donors were all healthy Caucasians. A note on this clonotype: Its antigen is not identified.

Overall study results and limits: The authors drew conclusions from cross-sectional statistical analysis rather than following the same donors.

Using its own MiXCR run on the 5' RACE reads, TCRdb lists one record per CDR3 protein. This table holds more than 1.5 million distinct CDR3 sequences, around 33% found once. This sequence was found in a newborn girl in good health. Material for sequencing was cord blood.

The CDR3: CASSETSGWDTQYF. In DNA form, the CDR3 reads TGTGCCAGCAGTGAGACTAGCGGGTGGGATACGCAGTATTTT. J is TRBJ2-3 and V is TRBV6-1, with TRBD2 identical over 10 bases. The CDR3 consists of 14 residues. The germline V gene has CDR1 MNHNS and CDR2 SASEGT. V shed 3 bases, J shed 6 bases, and the junction held 3 bases outside the gene matches.